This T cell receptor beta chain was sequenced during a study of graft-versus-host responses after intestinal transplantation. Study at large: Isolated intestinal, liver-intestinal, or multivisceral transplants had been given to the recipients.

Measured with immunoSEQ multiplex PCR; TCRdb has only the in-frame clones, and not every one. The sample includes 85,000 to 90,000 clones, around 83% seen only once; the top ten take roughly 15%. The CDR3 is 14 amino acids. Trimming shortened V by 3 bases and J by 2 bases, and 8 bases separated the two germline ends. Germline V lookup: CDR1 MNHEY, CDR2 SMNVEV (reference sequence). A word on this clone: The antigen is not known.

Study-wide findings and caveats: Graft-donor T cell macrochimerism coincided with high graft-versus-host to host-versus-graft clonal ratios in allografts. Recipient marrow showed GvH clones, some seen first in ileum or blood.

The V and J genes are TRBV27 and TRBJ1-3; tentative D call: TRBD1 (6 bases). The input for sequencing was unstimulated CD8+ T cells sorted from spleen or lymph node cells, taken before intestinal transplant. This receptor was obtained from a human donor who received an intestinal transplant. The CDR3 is CASSFGGPGNTIYF. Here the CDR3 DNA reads TGTGCCAGCAGTTTTGGGGGGCCTGGAAACACCATATATTTT.